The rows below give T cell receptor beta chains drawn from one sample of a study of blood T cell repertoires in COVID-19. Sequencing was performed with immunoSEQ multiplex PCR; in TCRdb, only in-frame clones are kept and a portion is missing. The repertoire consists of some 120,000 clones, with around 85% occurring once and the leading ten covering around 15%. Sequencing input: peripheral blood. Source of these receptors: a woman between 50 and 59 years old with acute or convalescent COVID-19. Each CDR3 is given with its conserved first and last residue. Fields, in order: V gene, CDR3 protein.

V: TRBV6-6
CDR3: CAIRGRTNEKLFF

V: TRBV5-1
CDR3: CASSLSSGGELFF

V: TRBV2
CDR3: CASGETRTNTGELFF

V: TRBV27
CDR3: CASSRGFTGELFF

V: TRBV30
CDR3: CAWSVGGHEKLFF

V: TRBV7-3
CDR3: CASYPGQGVGGGNQPQHF

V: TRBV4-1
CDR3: CASSLLVGLAGPTDTQYF

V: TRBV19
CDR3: CASSISKGATPYEQYF

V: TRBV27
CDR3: CARGGDNYGYTF

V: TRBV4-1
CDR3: CASSPAGRELYGYTF

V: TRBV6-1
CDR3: CASSDSSRAFF

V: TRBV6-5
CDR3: CASRIQGNTEAFF

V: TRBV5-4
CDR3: CASSASDRDTYEQYF

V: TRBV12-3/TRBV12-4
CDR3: CASSLSGIEQYF

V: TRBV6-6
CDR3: CASNRDSFLNYGYTF

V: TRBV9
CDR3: CASSGGPGQGAMETEAFF

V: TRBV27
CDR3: CASSTTGTVLAKNIQYF

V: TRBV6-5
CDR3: CASSLGTFQGPYEQYF

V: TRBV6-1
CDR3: CASSEARGVGQQYF

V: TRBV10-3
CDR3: CAISAESSYEQYF

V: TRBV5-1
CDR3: CASSVGQGKGNTEAFF

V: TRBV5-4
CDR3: CASSFGTGYTDTQYF

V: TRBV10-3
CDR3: CAISETGTGVGYGYTF

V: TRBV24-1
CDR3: CATSRGQGTEAFF

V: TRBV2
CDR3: CASIRDSPDTQYF

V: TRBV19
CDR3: CASTRSNQPQHF

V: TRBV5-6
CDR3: CASSLGVAGNDYEQYF

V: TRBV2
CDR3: CASSYRSSGEAFF

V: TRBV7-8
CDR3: CASSPGTANTEAFF

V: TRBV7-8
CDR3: CASSLWTGRNEKLFF

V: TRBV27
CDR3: CASRPGQGATYLTHSNQPQHF

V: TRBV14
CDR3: CASSPETPNTEAFF

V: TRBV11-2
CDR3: CASSLDQLTEAFF